Detailed here is one T cell receptor beta chain. What it binds is unknown. These data come from a study of PD-1 blockade in classical Hodgkin lymphoma. Brentuximab vedotin exposure varied, and every patient relapsed after autologous stem cell transplantation. Study-level results: Newly diagnosed patients were said to have less baseline TCR diversity than healthy donors did.

Here immunoSEQ multiplex PCR was the method, and the copy in TCRdb shows in-frame clones only, minus some. Among nearly 55,000 clones listed, over 70% were seen once. This CDR3 comprises 17 residues. The rearrangement links TRBV21-1 to TRBJ2-3; the table names TRBD1, a call not compared with the DNA. TRBV21-1 is a recognized pseudogene. The TCR was taken from a human donor with classical Hodgkin lymphoma. The material was peripheral blood mononuclear cells (PBMCs), obtained at baseline. CDR3 protein: CASSKGGDRHLLDTQYF. The CDR3 DNA reads as TGTGCCAGCAGCAAAGGGGGGGACAGGCATCTGTTAGATACGCAGTATTTT.